The 9 T cell receptor beta chains below all came from one sample that was sequenced in a study of human CD8 memory T cell subsets (dated by TCRdb to about 2020). A Human TCR Profiling Kit was used to prepare UMI-labeled 5' RACE TCRbeta libraries. The reads went through TCRdb reprocessing, and each CDR3 protein sequence gets one entry with no DNA. This specimen's table enumerates approximately 12,000 distinct CDR3 sequences. Over 8.5% of the sample rests with the top ten. The sequencing input was CD8+ T cells from PBMCs. These receptors originate from a human donor in good health.

The chain couples TRBV19 to TRBJ2-1. From germline, CDR1 is LNHDA and CDR2 SQIVND (reference sequence). CDR3 size: 15 residues. This chain's CDR3 is CASSIDDSSYNEQFF.

This clonotype is deemed medium-sized by its frequency. The genes are TRBV7-8 and TRBJ1-3; TCRdb calls TRBD1, which cannot be checked without DNA. CDR1 and CDR2 from the germline V gene are SGHVS and FQNEAQ. CDR3 length: 19 amino acids. CDR3 in amino acids: CASSLVTAGRLFGGNTIYF. Together with reference TRBV7-8 and TRBJ1-3, the CDR3 gives the full variable domain: GAGVSQSPRYKVAKRGQDVALRCDPISGHVSLFWYQQALGQGPEFLTYFQNEAQLDKSGLPSDRFFAERPEGSVSTLKIQRTQQEDSAVYLCASSLVTAGRLFGGNTIYFGEGSWLTVV.

The V gene is TRBV10-3, the J gene TRBJ1-1; TCRdb picks TRBD1, but there is no DNA to check that call. The CDR3 has 13 residues. CDR1 and CDR2 (germline): ENHRY, SYGVKD. The CDR3: CAISDRGTTEAFF.

The V call is TRBV3-1, the J call TRBJ2-7; the TCRdb D gene call, TRBD2, has no DNA to confirm it. Germline V gene lookup returns CDR1 LGHDT and CDR2 YNNKEL (reference sequence). The CDR3 loop spans 15 amino acids. CDR3 sequence: CASSSLSGVLYEQYF.

In terms of frequency, this clonotype is medium-sized. The J gene is TRBJ1-6, the V gene TRBV7-7; with no DNA, the TCRdb D assignment of TRBD1 cannot be verified. This CDR3 has 17 residues. Germline lookup yields CDR1 SSHAT and CDR2 FNYEAQ (reference sequence). CDR3 protein: CASSSSATGNLPTPLHF.

The gene calls are TRBV4-1 and TRBJ2-1; the TCRdb call, TRBD1, lacks DNA for checking. The germline V gene has CDR1 MGHRA and CDR2 YSYEKL. The CDR3 sequence is 13 residues long. The CDR3 spells CASSLTVYNEQFF.

This chain uses TRBV7-9 with TRBJ2-7; the D call from TCRdb, TRBD2, cannot be confirmed without DNA. The CDR3 is 16 residues long. Germline CDR1 and CDR2: SEHNR and FQNEAQ (reference sequence). CDR3 loop: CASSLASLRLGPEQYF.

V gene TRBV28 combines with J gene TRBJ1-6; the TRBD1 assignment by TCRdb is unverifiable without DNA. Germline V CDR1 and CDR2: MDHEN, SYDVKM. CDR3 length: 14 amino acids. CDR3 protein: CASSFGGTGTPLHF.

The chain joins TRBV4-3 to TRBJ1-3. Germline V gene data show CDR1 as LGHNA and CDR2 as YSLEER. The CDR3 sequence is 16 residues long. CDR3 protein: CASSQERGTLEDTIYF.